What follows are 11 T cell receptor beta chains derived from one specimen sequenced in a study of blood T cell repertoires in COVID-19. Sequencing was performed with immunoSEQ multiplex PCR; in TCRdb, only in-frame clones are kept and a portion is missing. The sample shows about 220,000 clones, roughly 82% of them seen only once. The sequenced sample was peripheral blood. The source is a woman between 70 and 85 years old with acute or convalescent COVID-19.

Only a few counts were recorded for this clone. This sequence joins TRBV15 and TRBJ1-3; possibly TRBD1 for D (5 bases). V lost 3 bases, J lost 0 bases, and 9 bases lay in between. Germline CDR1 LNHNV, CDR2 YYDKDF (reference sequence). CDR3 size: 15 residues. CDR3 amino acids: CATSRRGPSGNTIYF. As DNA, the CDR3 is TGTGCCACCAGCAGGCGGGGCCCCTCTGGAAACACCATATATTTT.

V is TRBV5-5 and J is TRBJ1-1, with 10 bases matching TRBD1. Germline-derived CDR1 and CDR2 are SGHKS and YYEKEE (reference sequence). The CDR3 is 13 residues long. V lost 3 bases, J lost 11 bases, and 7 bases stayed unmatched. The CDR3 bases are TGTGCCAGCAGCTCCGACAGGGGGCGACGGGCTTTCTTT. This encodes CASSSDRGRRAFF.

This rearrangement joins TRBV5-6 to TRBJ1-6, with 8 positions matching TRBD1. V lost 2 bases and J lost 3; bases outside the gene matches: 7. Germline V gene data show CDR1 as SGHDT and CDR2 as YYEEEE. The CDR3 is 17 amino acids. CDR3 bases: TGTGCCAGCAGCTTAATTGGACAGGGAGGCTATAATTCACCCCTCCACTTT. Protein: CASSLIGQGGYNSPLHF.

This clone appeared a single time. The chain is built from TRBV18 and TRBJ1-1; the D is unclear. Germline CDR1 is KGHSH and CDR2 is LQKENI. V was cut by 2 bases and J by 4 bases, with 14 bases left in between. The CDR3 has 15 amino acids. The chain's CDR3 is CASSPVLDILTEAFF. CDR3 nucleotides: TGTGCCAGCTCACCAGTGTTAGACATCCTCACTGAAGCTTTCTTT.

CDR3 amino acids: CASSRDREGYTF. For the CDR3, the DNA is TGTGCCAGCAGCCGCGACAGGGAAGGCTACACCTTC. The rearrangement links TRBV28 to TRBJ1-2; 7 bases map to TRBD1. V gave up 6 bases and J gave up 8 bases; unmatched junction bases: 6. CDR3 length: 12 amino acids. From germline, CDR1 is MDHEN and CDR2 SYDVKM.

The chain carries TRBV7-9 and TRBJ1-2; 9 positions agree with TRBD1. Germline assignment: CDR1 SEHNR and CDR2 FQNEAQ (reference sequence). Germline trimming cut 4 bases from V and 6 bases from J; bases unmatched to any gene: 9. The CDR3 is 15 amino acids. The CDR3 spells CASSSGTGSGDGYTF. CDR3 bases: TGTGCCAGCAGCTCCGGGACAGGGTCAGGAGATGGCTACACCTTC.

This chain joins TRBV11-2 and TRBJ2-2; tentative D call: TRBD2 (6 bases). Deletions cut 5 bases from V and 0 bases from J, with 10 bases between. Germline lookup yields CDR1 SGHAT and CDR2 FQNNGV. The CDR3 has 15 residues. The CDR3, as DNA: TGTGCCAGCAGCCGGACTATCACGAACACCGGGGAGCTGTTTTTT. Its translation is CASSRTITNTGELFF.

In this sample, this clone turned up many times. The rearrangement links TRBV28 to TRBJ1-1, with TRBD1 matching 11 bases. This CDR3 is 15 amino acids long. Germline V lookup: CDR1 MDHEN, CDR2 SYDVKM. The V and J ends lost 9 bases and 5 bases, in that order; junction bases with no gene match: 11. CDR3 nucleotide sequence: TGTGCCAGTCCGGGACAGGGGGATTTGGGGACTGAAGCTTTCTTT. It translates to CASPGQGDLGTEAFF.

The chain carries TRBV5-4 and TRBJ2-5; 14 nucleotides align to TRBD2. The V gene's germline CDR1 is SGHNT and CDR2 YYREEE (reference sequence). With 1 base clipped from V and 5 bases from J, the junction kept 4 bases outside the gene matches. The CDR3 sequence is 16 residues long. This CDR3 is CASSLRLAGGRETQYF. As DNA, the CDR3 is TGTGCCAGCAGCTTGAGACTAGCGGGGGGGCGCGAGACCCAGTACTTC.

This clone was counted only a few times. V usage is TRBV20-1 and J usage is TRBJ2-7; 8 positions agree with TRBD1. The V segment lost 3 bases and the J segment 2 bases; nucleotides outside the gene matches: 12. CDR1 is DFQATT, CDR2 SNEGSKA, per germline (reference sequence). This CDR3 has 16 residues. This CDR3 reads CSASPPPGGFPYEQYF. CDR3 in DNA: TGCAGTGCTAGTCCCCCGCCAGGGGGCTTCCCCTACGAGCAGTACTTC.

This chain links TRBV1 with TRBJ1-2. TRBV1 is deemed a pseudogene. The CDR3 is 16 residues long. The CDR3 sequence: CTSSQPRGGIGYGYTF. CDR3 DNA sequence: TGCACCAGCAGCCAACCCCGGGGGGGAATAGGCTATGGCTACACCTTC.